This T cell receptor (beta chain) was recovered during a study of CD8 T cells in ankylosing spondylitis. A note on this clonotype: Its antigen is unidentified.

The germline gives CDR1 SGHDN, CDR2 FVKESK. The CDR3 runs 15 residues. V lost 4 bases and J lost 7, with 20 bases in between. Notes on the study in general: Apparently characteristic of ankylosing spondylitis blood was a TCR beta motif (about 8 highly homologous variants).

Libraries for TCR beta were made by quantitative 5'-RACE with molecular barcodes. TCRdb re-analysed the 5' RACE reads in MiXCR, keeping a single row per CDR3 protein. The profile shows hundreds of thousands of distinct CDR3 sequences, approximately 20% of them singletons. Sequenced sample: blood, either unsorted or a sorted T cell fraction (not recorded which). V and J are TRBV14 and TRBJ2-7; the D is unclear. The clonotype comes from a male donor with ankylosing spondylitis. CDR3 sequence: CASSLMSGPVREQYF. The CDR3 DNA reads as TGTGCCAGCAGCCTAATGTCCGGGCCGGTACGGGAGCAGTACTTC.